Sequencing of this TCR beta chain was carried out in a study of identical twins. Study results and limitations: Insertion counts were lower in abundant cord blood beta clonotypes, a trend that memory repertoires did not show. Possibly, invariant MAIT and iNKT cells partly confounded zero-insertion analyses. The study based its conclusions on cross-sectional statistical analysis and did not follow the same donors.

Unique molecular identifiers were in the cDNA, with template-switch universal primer binding. TCRdb processed the 5' RACE reads anew with MiXCR; each CDR3 protein has one entry. The sample consists of more than 400,000 distinct CDR3 sequences, over 12% of them appearing once. This clonotype turned up a few times. Its specificity is unknown. The CDR3 spans 13 residues. V was shortened by 8 bases and J by 8 bases, with 19 bases between the two germline ends. Germline lookup yields CDR1 DFQATT and CDR2 SNEGSKA (reference sequence). The data were also submitted as part of a second study, on yellow fever vaccine responses in identical twins.

The source is a young woman in good health. The specimen was CD4+ T cells sorted from blood. V gene TRBV20-1 combines with J gene TRBJ2-1, with D maybe TRBD2 (5 bases). The CDR3 sequence: CSPSIPGSDEQFF. The CDR3 DNA reads TGCAGTCCTTCCATCCCGGGGTCGGATGAGCAGTTCTTC.